Listed below are T cell receptor beta chains from one sample, sequenced in a study of CD8+ T cells in alopecia areata. The table came from immunoSEQ multiplex PCR; TCRdb's copy has only in-frame clones and leaves some out. The sample includes approximately 210,000 clones, 64% of them seen just once. The input for sequencing was CD4+ T cells sorted from blood, taken at week 4, from a patient treated with tofacitinib. Receptor source: a human donor with alopecia areata. CDR3s include the opening cysteine and the closing phenylalanine or tryptophan. Fields, in order: J gene, V gene, CDR3 protein.

J gene: TRBJ1-5
V gene: TRBV4-2
CDR3 protein: CASSQDRGNQPQHF

J gene: TRBJ1-2
V gene: TRBV18
CDR3 protein: CASSPTQGAANYGYTF

J gene: TRBJ1-1
V gene: TRBV29-1
CDR3 protein: CSVRGRGRDTEAFF

J gene: TRBJ2-5
V gene: TRBV7-2
CDR3 protein: CASSPRLAGGTGETQYF

J gene: TRBJ2-7
V gene: TRBV7-2
CDR3 protein: CASSPQLAAVTYEQYF

J gene: TRBJ1-1
V gene: TRBV18
CDR3 protein: CASSPPGHTEAFF

J gene: TRBJ2-3
V gene: TRBV7-2
CDR3 protein: CASAPQRGGRTQYF

J gene: TRBJ2-3
V gene: TRBV21-1
CDR3 protein: CAGTEGPRAQYF

J gene: TRBJ1-5
V gene: TRBV29-1
CDR3 protein: CSVEYGRGQPQHF

J gene: TRBJ2-3
V gene: TRBV29-1
CDR3 protein: CSVVSGGYRDTQYF

J gene: TRBJ1-5
V gene: TRBV5-6
CDR3 protein: CASSRFDRDNQPQHF

J gene: TRBJ1-2
V gene: TRBV29-1
CDR3 protein: CSAKGIYGYTF

J gene: TRBJ2-5
V gene: TRBV29-1
CDR3 protein: CSVAGREETQYF

J gene: TRBJ2-7
V gene: TRBV5-4
CDR3 protein: CASSTQGSRSYEQYF

J gene: TRBJ1-1
V gene: TRBV4-1
CDR3 protein: CASRTGVLRNEAFF

J gene: TRBJ2-7
V gene: TRBV5-6
CDR3 protein: CASSIGQYEQYF

J gene: TRBJ2-5
V gene: TRBV6-5
CDR3 protein: CASNPDRSTETQYF

J gene: TRBJ2-1
V gene: TRBV29-1
CDR3 protein: CSVATSGGANNEQFF

J gene: TRBJ2-5
V gene: TRBV7-2
CDR3 protein: CASSMGLRGETQYF

J gene: TRBJ1-5
V gene: TRBV19
CDR3 protein: CASSIVNQPQHF

J gene: TRBJ2-5
V gene: TRBV30
CDR3 protein: CAWSKGGRETQYF

J gene: TRBJ1-2
V gene: TRBV20-1
CDR3 protein: CSASRMDGYTF

J gene: TRBJ2-2
V gene: TRBV15
CDR3 protein: CATSLGGVTGELFF

J gene: TRBJ2-3
V gene: TRBV11-2
CDR3 protein: CASSSPRGGDTQYF

J gene: TRBJ1-2
V gene: TRBV23-1
CDR3 protein: CASSQRGDNYGYTF

J gene: TRBJ2-4
V gene: TRBV29-1
CDR3 protein: CSGGQGLIQYF

J gene: TRBJ2-1
V gene: TRBV10-3
CDR3 protein: CAIRETGDNEQFF

J gene: TRBJ1-2
V gene: TRBV30
CDR3 protein: CAWSVGQAGYGYTF

J gene: TRBJ2-2
V gene: TRBV11-2
CDR3 protein: CASSLEGANTGELFF

J gene: TRBJ1-3
V gene: TRBV7-9
CDR3 protein: CASSRDDSGNTIYF

J gene: TRBJ2-7
V gene: TRBV15
CDR3 protein: CATSSYPGGTYEQYF

J gene: TRBJ2-5
V gene: TRBV30
CDR3 protein: CAWATSGETQYF

J gene: TRBJ2-1
V gene: TRBV5-1
CDR3 protein: CASSRQQGGYNEQFF

J gene: TRBJ2-6
V gene: TRBV7-9
CDR3 protein: CASSLVSSGANVLTF